This TCR beta chain was captured in a study of pediatric ulcerative colitis. This was a survey-level run. The table came from immunoSEQ multiplex PCR; TCRdb's copy has only in-frame clones and leaves some out. The table records 54,000 or so clones, 85% to 90% of them present only once. Looked up from germline, CDR1 is SGHTA and CDR2 is FQGNSA. The CDR3 consists of 14 residues. Deletions cut 2 bases from V and 4 bases from J, with 11 bases between. The V and J genes are TRBV7-2 and TRBJ1-2; D uncertain. The receptor's source is a boy between 5 and 17 years old who was a control in a study of pediatric ulcerative colitis. Sequencing was carried out using blood. The DNA for the CDR3 is TGTGCCAGCAGCTTACAACAAGGGAGCTATGGCTACACCTTC. Amino acids: CASSLQQGSYGYTF.